This T cell receptor (beta chain) was captured by sequencing in a study of cytomegalovirus exposure and HLA in healthy donors (dated by TCRdb to about 2017). A note on the overall study: According to a later analysis, the roughly 120 validation repertoires were produced on the same platform as the approximately 600 repertoires of the first cohort. The aim of the study was to test whether cataloging public T cell receptors could identify signatures of past pathogen exposure. To predict cytomegalovirus infection status, the study combined high-throughput TCR immunosequencing, statistical association of individual TCRs with disease status, and machine learning. Along with the roughly 670-subject first cohort, a separate validation cohort of roughly 110 different subjects was used.

The investigation overall reported the following: A later analysis had no HLA typing for the validation cohort, so co-occurrence there was scored across all 110 or so repertoires. The classifier was reported to diagnose cytomegalovirus status with high specificity and sensitivity in both the original and validation cohorts. In the study, about 150 TCR beta chains were listed as associated with cytomegalovirus. Most TCR sequences were seen in very few donors, while some public TCRs were found in many individuals. Of the cluster scores, about 94% were above 0 in a later analysis, which found that TCRs clustered in the first cohort also tended to co-occur in the 120 validation repertoires. In vitro tests confirmed that three of the cytomegalovirus-associated TCR beta chains recognize cytomegalovirus antigens. It was suggested by the authors that the approach could potentially be generalized to other disease states and immunological phenotypes.

The library relied on the immunoSEQ multiplex PCR assay. Turning to the authors' computational methods: A statistical classification framework was built for diagnosing cytomegalovirus status from the catalog of TCR beta chain sequences. As stored in TCRdb, this immuneACCESS dataset retains in-frame rearrangements with V and J assigned. A fraction of the clones does not appear; measured against another copy, unresolved V genes explain less than half of the discrepancy, and the remainder lacks a known reason. Clone size and V and J calls were adopted from that table, with D and trimming inferred from the DNA. The sample table holds approximately 200,000 clones, of which approximately 80% were seen once. 10% to 15% of the sample goes to the ten largest clones. Separate from the approximately 670-subject first cohort, the validation cohort of 95 to 150 subjects was the group to which the donors belonged.

About this clone itself: The clone's antigen remains unknown. Per-base quality was not reported, and no clone a single base away is much larger than it.

After removal of 0 bases from V and 6 bases from J, the junction retains 8 bases not matched to a gene. Including the terminal cysteine and phenylalanine, the CDR3 comprises 15 residues. The DNA shown is the 45-base CDR3, in frame from base 1. From the germline V gene, CDR1 is SGDLS and CDR2 is YYNGEE. Sequenced: PBMCs. The clonotype originates from a woman aged 30 to 39 in good health and CMV-seropositive. The V and J genes are TRBV9 and TRBJ2-7; 8 bases in the middle match TRBD1. The CDR3 reads as follows: CASSVGRWDRSEQYF. The nucleotide sequence reads TGTGCCAGCAGCGTAGGGCGCTGGGACAGGAGCGAGCAGTACTTC.